A selection of T cell receptor beta chains follows, all from one sample in a study of OX40 agonist ivuxolimab in advanced cancers. Clones were sequenced by immunoSEQ multiplex PCR, and TCRdb holds only the in-frame ones, with some missing. The sample yields about 77,000 clones, roughly 84% seen once. The sequencing here drew on CD4+ or CD8+ T cells sorted from blood, taken in a trial of the OX40 agonist ivuxolimab. The receptors were sampled from an adult with an advanced solid tumor such as melanoma, head and neck, liver or kidney cancer. Both conserved end residues are part of each CDR3. The D gene is left open where the match is weak. Some rows mark clone size as missing; the rest say once, few, many or name a class of expanded clone.

clone_size: -; d_call: -; j_call: TRBJ1-4; v_call: TRBV6-1; cdr3_aa: CASRTFRGPNEKLFF; cdr3_nt: TGTGCCAGCAGAACATTCAGGGGCCCTAATGAAAAACTGTTTTTT
clone_size: -; d_call: TRBD2; j_call: TRBJ2-7; v_call: TRBV4-1; cdr3_aa: CASSHVGGRAYEQYF; cdr3_nt: TGCGCCAGCAGCCATGTAGGTGGGAGGGCCTACGAGCAGTACTTC
clone_size: -; d_call: -; j_call: TRBJ1-1; v_call: TRBV5-1; cdr3_aa: CASSLARGAGTEAFF; cdr3_nt: TGCGCCAGCAGCTTGGCCAGGGGAGCTGGCACTGAAGCTTTCTTT
clone_size: -; d_call: TRBD2; j_call: TRBJ2-1; v_call: TRBV18; cdr3_aa: CASSPPGLAGGSYNEQFF; cdr3_nt: TGTGCCAGCTCACCACCGGGACTAGCGGGAGGGTCCTACAATGAGCAGTTCTTC
clone_size: -; d_call: TRBD2; j_call: TRBJ2-7; v_call: TRBV11-2; cdr3_aa: CASSLGSGGESYEQYF; cdr3_nt: TGTGCCAGCAGCTTAGGTTCGGGAGGGGAGTCCTACGAGCAGTACTTC
clone_size: -; d_call: -; j_call: TRBJ2-2; v_call: TRBV2; cdr3_aa: CASKRLVSSGELFF; cdr3_nt: TGTGCCAGCAAAAGACTAGTCAGCTCCGGGGAGCTGTTTTTT
clone_size: -; d_call: -; j_call: TRBJ1-1; v_call: TRBV28; cdr3_aa: CASRGTGSTEAFF; cdr3_nt: TGTGCCAGCAGGGGTACAGGGAGCACTGAAGCTTTCTTT
clone_size: -; d_call: TRBD1; j_call: TRBJ1-2; v_call: TRBV5-4; cdr3_aa: CASSGTVNYGYTF; cdr3_nt: TGTGCCAGCAGCGGGACAGTTAACTATGGCTACACCTTC
clone_size: -; d_call: -; j_call: TRBJ1-6; v_call: TRBV18; cdr3_aa: CASSPDTGGNSPLHF; cdr3_nt: TGTGCCAGCTCACCAGACACCGGGGGGAATTCACCCCTCCACTTT
clone_size: -; d_call: TRBD2; j_call: TRBJ2-5; v_call: TRBV30; cdr3_aa: CAWERGQETQYF; cdr3_nt: TGTGCCTGGGAGCGGGGACAAGAGACCCAGTACTTC
clone_size: -; d_call: -; j_call: TRBJ2-3; v_call: TRBV2; cdr3_aa: CASSGHLADTQYF; cdr3_nt: TGTGCCAGCAGTGGACATCTTGCAGATACGCAGTATTTT
clone_size: -; d_call: TRBD1; j_call: TRBJ1-4; v_call: TRBV18; cdr3_aa: CASSPGGTSNEKLFF; cdr3_nt: TGTGCCAGCTCTCCAGGGGGGACATCTAATGAAAAACTGTTTTTT
clone_size: -; d_call: -; j_call: TRBJ2-7; v_call: TRBV18; cdr3_aa: CASSPYLRAPSYEQYF; cdr3_nt: TGTGCCAGCTCACCATATCTAAGGGCACCCAGCTACGAGCAGTACTTC
clone_size: -; d_call: TRBD2; j_call: TRBJ2-5; v_call: TRBV13; cdr3_aa: CASSQRGLAGGKSGETQYF; cdr3_nt: TGTGCCAGCAGCCAACGGGGACTAGCGGGAGGTAAGAGCGGAGAGACCCAGTACTTC
clone_size: -; d_call: -; j_call: TRBJ1-2; v_call: TRBV30; cdr3_aa: CAWSGGAGQGYGYTF; cdr3_nt: TGTGCCTGGAGTGGGGGGGCAGGGCAGGGATATGGCTACACCTTC
clone_size: -; d_call: TRBD1; j_call: TRBJ1-5; v_call: TRBV10-3; cdr3_aa: CAISIGQGHQPQHF; cdr3_nt: TGTGCCATCAGTATTGGACAGGGGCACCAGCCCCAGCATTTT
clone_size: many; d_call: -; j_call: TRBJ1-2; v_call: TRBV6-5; cdr3_aa: CASRRGIYGYTF; cdr3_nt: TGTGCCAGCAGACGGGGAATCTATGGCTACACCTTC
clone_size: few; d_call: -; j_call: TRBJ1-2; v_call: TRBV28; cdr3_aa: CASSLQRRGGYGYTF; cdr3_nt: TGTGCCAGCAGTTTACAAAGGAGGGGAGGCTATGGCTACACCTTC
clone_size: -; d_call: -; j_call: TRBJ1-3; v_call: TRBV6-5; cdr3_aa: CASSLRGGFGNTIYF; cdr3_nt: TGTGCCAGCTCGCTCCGCGGGGGGTTTGGAAACACCATATATTTT
clone_size: once; d_call: -; j_call: TRBJ1-5; v_call: TRBV28; cdr3_aa: CASSLRQLLNQPQHF; cdr3_nt: TGTGCCAGCAGTTTGAGACAGCTTCTCAATCAGCCCCAGCATTTT
clone_size: -; d_call: TRBD2; j_call: TRBJ2-7; v_call: TRBV19; cdr3_aa: CASSTGLAGTYEQYF; cdr3_nt: TGTGCCAGTAGTACGGGACTAGCGGGGACCTACGAGCAGTACTTC
clone_size: few; d_call: -; j_call: TRBJ2-7; v_call: TRBV5-5; cdr3_aa: CASSPGTDPLYEQYF; cdr3_nt: TGTGCCAGCAGCCCTGGGACCGATCCTCTCTACGAGCAGTACTTC
clone_size: -; d_call: -; j_call: TRBJ1-2; v_call: TRBV7-2; cdr3_aa: CASSSDSMAGYTF; cdr3_nt: TGTGCCAGCAGCTCGGACAGTATGGCCGGCTACACCTTC
clone_size: -; d_call: -; j_call: TRBJ1-5; v_call: TRBV18; cdr3_aa: CASSRLGSGGGNQPQHF; cdr3_nt: TGTGCCAGCTCCCGACTAGGGTCGGGAGGAGGCAATCAGCCCCAGCATTTT
clone_size: few; d_call: TRBD2; j_call: TRBJ2-7; v_call: TRBV6-1; cdr3_aa: CASKGLAGVLGEQYF; cdr3_nt: TGTGCCAGCAAGGGACTAGCGGGGGTTTTGGGCGAGCAGTACTTC
clone_size: -; d_call: TRBD1; j_call: TRBJ1-5; v_call: TRBV27; cdr3_aa: CASSRQGGMGPQHF; cdr3_nt: TGTGCCAGCAGTCGACAGGGAGGGATGGGGCCCCAGCATTTT
clone_size: few; d_call: TRBD2; j_call: TRBJ2-1; v_call: TRBV7-8; cdr3_aa: CASSLRDYPYNEQFF; cdr3_nt: TGTGCCAGCAGCTTGAGGGACTACCCTTACAATGAGCAGTTCTTC
clone_size: -; d_call: -; j_call: TRBJ2-7; v_call: TRBV5-1; cdr3_aa: CASSLERQVLGHEQYF; cdr3_nt: TGCGCCAGCAGCTTGGAACGACAGGTTTTGGGGCACGAGCAGTACTTC
clone_size: -; d_call: TRBD2; j_call: TRBJ2-5; v_call: TRBV29-1; cdr3_aa: CSVERGSGGTYVETQYF; cdr3_nt: TGCAGCGTTGAAAGGGGGAGCGGGGGGACCTATGTTGAGACCCAGTACTTC
clone_size: few; d_call: -; j_call: TRBJ1-2; v_call: TRBV7-9; cdr3_aa: CASSSEAGGAVGHGYTF; cdr3_nt: TGTGCCAGCAGCTCCGAAGCCGGGGGGGCGGTAGGGCATGGCTACACCTTC
clone_size: -; d_call: -; j_call: TRBJ1-2; v_call: TRBV6-5; cdr3_aa: CASTRRERGPSGYTF; cdr3_nt: TGTGCCAGCACTCGAAGGGAACGGGGGCCGTCGGGCTACACCTTC
clone_size: -; d_call: -; j_call: TRBJ2-1; v_call: TRBV7-3; cdr3_aa: CASSLGGVNEQFF; cdr3_nt: TGTGCCAGCAGCTTAGGGGGCGTCAATGAGCAGTTCTTC
clone_size: -; d_call: -; j_call: TRBJ1-2; v_call: TRBV6-1; cdr3_aa: CASSRKGTGYTF; cdr3_nt: TGTGCCAGCAGTCGGAAGGGCACCGGCTACACCTTC
clone_size: -; d_call: -; j_call: TRBJ2-6; v_call: TRBV7-9; cdr3_aa: CASSPGYALMGSGANVLTF; cdr3_nt: TGTGCCAGCAGCCCTGGGTATGCGTTGATGGGTTCTGGGGCCAACGTCCTGACTTTC
clone_size: -; d_call: TRBD2; j_call: TRBJ2-7; v_call: TRBV6-4; cdr3_aa: CASRGTSASYEQYF; cdr3_nt: TGTGCCAGCAGGGGGACTAGCGCTTCCTACGAGCAGTACTTC
clone_size: -; d_call: TRBD2; j_call: TRBJ2-3; v_call: TRBV11-2; cdr3_aa: CASSEGLGNADTQYF; cdr3_nt: TGTGCCAGCAGCGAAGGACTAGGTAACGCAGATACGCAGTATTTT
clone_size: -; d_call: -; j_call: TRBJ1-4; v_call: TRBV11-2; cdr3_aa: CASSSRGGNEKLFF; cdr3_nt: TGTGCCAGCAGCTCGCGGGGGGGTAATGAAAAACTGTTTTTT
clone_size: -; d_call: TRBD1; j_call: TRBJ2-7; v_call: TRBV7-3; cdr3_aa: CASSLTGGGSYEQYF; cdr3_nt: TGTGCCAGCAGCCTAACAGGGGGTGGCTCCTACGAGCAGTACTTC
clone_size: -; d_call: -; j_call: TRBJ2-5; v_call: TRBV27; cdr3_aa: CASSLTGARVRETQYF; cdr3_nt: TGTGCCAGCAGTTTAACCGGAGCACGGGTGCGGGAGACCCAGTACTTC
clone_size: -; d_call: -; j_call: TRBJ1-6; v_call: TRBV7-2; cdr3_aa: CASSLDEDSPLHF; cdr3_nt: TGTGCCAGCAGCTTAGATGAAGATTCACCCCTCCACTTT
clone_size: -; d_call: TRBD1; j_call: TRBJ2-5; v_call: TRBV4-2; cdr3_aa: CASSQGQRDSQETQYF; cdr3_nt: TGTGCCAGCAGCCAAGGCCAACGGGACAGCCAAGAGACCCAGTACTTC
clone_size: once; d_call: TRBD1; j_call: TRBJ1-3; v_call: TRBV7-2; cdr3_aa: CASSLVGQGSGNTIYF; cdr3_nt: TGTGCCAGCAGCTTAGTGGGACAGGGCTCTGGAAACACCATATATTTT